The rows below give T cell receptor beta chains drawn from one sample of a study of T cell responses to AZD1222 COVID-19 vaccine. This table comes from immunoSEQ multiplex PCR, and its TCRdb copy is limited to in-frame clones, with some not included. The table lists around 100,000 clones, about 90% of them singletons. The sequencing here drew on peripheral blood, taken on day 0 of AZD1222 vaccination. These receptors were collected from an adult in good health. The CDR3 runs from the conserved cysteine through the conserved F or W. Each record gives: V gene, J gene, D gene, clone size, CDR3 protein, CDR3 DNA. The D gene is left open where the match is weak. Clone size is shown for a subset of rows, as once, few, many or a class of expanded clone.

V: TRBV4-1
J: TRBJ1-4
D: -
size: -
CDR3: CASSQDHRRRLFF
DNA: TGCGCCAGCAGCCAAGATCACAGGAGAAGACTGTTTTTT

V: TRBV5-6
J: TRBJ1-6
D: -
size: -
CDR3: CASTLGSASPLHF
DNA: TGTGCCAGCACCTTGGGGTCGGCGTCACCCCTCCACTTT

V: TRBV11-2
J: TRBJ2-7
D: TRBD2
size: -
CDR3: CASSFTGTSGISLF
DNA: TGTGCCAGCAGCTTCACCGGGACTAGCGGGATATCACTCTTC

V: TRBV13
J: TRBJ2-2
D: TRBD1
size: once
CDR3: CASTFIGQGSTGELFF
DNA: TGTGCCAGCACTTTCATTGGACAGGGGAGTACCGGGGAGCTGTTTTTT

V: TRBV28
J: TRBJ1-2
D: -
size: -
CDR3: CASSLGGRDGYTF
DNA: TGTGCCAGCAGTTTGGGGGGGCGAGATGGCTACACCTTC

V: TRBV4-1
J: TRBJ2-2
D: -
size: -
CDR3: CASSKVGGNTGELFF
DNA: TGCGCCAGCAGCAAGGTAGGAGGAAACACCGGGGAGCTGTTTTTT

V: TRBV6-5
J: TRBJ2-7
D: -
size: -
CDR3: CASSVGLPTTYEQYF
DNA: TGTGCCAGCTCCGTGGGACTTCCGACCACCTACGAGCAGTACTTC

V: TRBV2
J: TRBJ2-7
D: -
size: -
CDR3: CASNGGFEEQYF
DNA: TGTGCCAGCAATGGGGGATTTGAAGAGCAGTACTTC

V: TRBV28
J: TRBJ1-1
D: -
size: -
CDR3: CASSSASSNTEAFF
DNA: TGTGCCAGCAGTTCGGCCTCGTCGAACACTGAAGCTTTCTTT

V: TRBV30
J: TRBJ1-4
D: TRBD1
size: few
CDR3: CAWSTGTGDEKLFF
DNA: TGTGCCTGGAGTACAGGGACAGGGGATGAAAAACTGTTTTTT

V: TRBV9
J: TRBJ1-1
D: TRBD1
size: -
CDR3: CASSVLTGGNTEAFF
DNA: TGTGCCAGCAGCGTCCTTACAGGGGGGAACACTGAAGCTTTCTTT

V: TRBV28
J: TRBJ2-1
D: TRBD2
size: -
CDR3: CASVSSGLPFGTSGEGGHNEQFF
DNA: TGTGCCAGCGTCTCCTCGGGACTGCCATTCGGGACTAGCGGGGAGGGAGGACACAATGAGCAGTTCTTC

V: TRBV2
J: TRBJ2-5
D: -
size: -
CDR3: CASNRDRQETQYF
DNA: TGTGCCAGCAATCGGGACCGCCAAGAGACCCAGTACTTC

V: TRBV30
J: TRBJ1-2
D: -
size: few
CDR3: CAWSDDNYGYTF
DNA: TGTGCCTGGAGCGACGATAACTATGGCTACACCTTC

V: TRBV3-1/TRBV3-2
J: TRBJ1-2
D: TRBD1
size: once
CDR3: CASTQLSSGTGNFRGYTF
DNA: TGTGCCAGCACCCAACTTAGCTCAGGGACAGGGAATTTCCGGGGCTACACCTTC

V: TRBV5-1
J: TRBJ2-4
D: -
size: -
CDR3: CASSLAPTANIQYF
DNA: TGCGCCAGCAGCTTGGCCCCGACAGCGAACATTCAGTACTTC

V: TRBV28
J: TRBJ2-4
D: TRBD1
size: -
CDR3: CASSTLLPTGGKDSGAKNIQYF
DNA: TGTGCCAGCAGTACCCTCCTGCCGACAGGGGGCAAGGATAGTGGGGCCAAAAACATTCAGTACTTC

V: TRBV5-6
J: TRBJ1-1
D: -
size: -
CDR3: CASSLALGDTEAFF
DNA: TGTGCCAGCAGCCTAGCACTAGGGGACACTGAAGCTTTCTTT

V: TRBV28
J: TRBJ2-3
D: TRBD2
size: -
CDR3: CASSFLSGTDTQYF
DNA: TGTGCCAGCAGCTTTCTGAGCGGGACGGATACGCAGTATTTT

V: TRBV11-2
J: TRBJ2-3
D: -
size: -
CDR3: CASSLDTDTQYF
DNA: TGTGCCAGCAGCTTAGACACAGATACGCAGTATTTT

V: TRBV7-2
J: TRBJ2-5
D: -
size: -
CDR3: CAGVLQETQYF
DNA: TGTGCCGGGGTCTTGCAAGAGACCCAGTACTTC

V: TRBV27
J: TRBJ1-1
D: -
size: -
CDR3: CASSLSTGPNTEAFF
DNA: TGTGCCAGCAGTTTATCGACAGGACCGAACACTGAAGCTTTCTTT

V: TRBV5-1
J: TRBJ2-3
D: TRBD2
size: -
CDR3: CASSWPASGTSGRTYLTDTQYF
DNA: TGCGCCAGCAGCTGGCCCGCCTCCGGGACTAGCGGGAGGACATACCTCACAGATACGCAGTATTTT

V: TRBV28
J: TRBJ1-5
D: TRBD1
size: -
CDR3: CASSPRTGGLGLDQPQHF
DNA: TGTGCCAGCAGTCCTCGGACAGGGGGGCTGGGATTAGATCAGCCCCAGCATTTT

V: TRBV30
J: TRBJ2-1
D: TRBD2
size: -
CDR3: CAWSGLAGNEQFF
DNA: TGTGCCTGGAGTGGACTAGCGGGCAATGAGCAGTTCTTC

V: TRBV30
J: TRBJ2-1
D: TRBD2
size: -
CDR3: CAWSVRAGGPDEQFF
DNA: TGTGCCTGGAGTGTACGAGCGGGAGGGCCGGATGAGCAGTTCTTC

V: TRBV6-4
J: TRBJ2-2
D: -
size: -
CDR3: CASSDSTRNTGELFF
DNA: TGTGCCAGCAGTGACTCGACGCGGAACACCGGGGAGCTGTTTTTT

V: TRBV5-5
J: TRBJ2-2
D: -
size: once
CDR3: CASSPPPAANTGELFF
DNA: TGTGCCAGCAGCCCCCCCCCGGCAGCTAACACCGGGGAGCTGTTTTTT

V: TRBV3-1/TRBV3-2
J: TRBJ1-6
D: -
size: -
CDR3: CASSQDFRTYNSPLHF
DNA: TGTGCCAGCAGCCAAGATTTCCGGACCTATAATTCACCCCTCCACTTT

V: TRBV7-9
J: TRBJ2-7
D: TRBD2
size: few
CDR3: CASSSTSGSSYEQYF
DNA: TGTGCCAGCAGCTCGACTAGCGGGAGTAGCTACGAGCAGTACTTC

V: TRBV28
J: TRBJ1-2
D: TRBD1
size: -
CDR3: CASSYTPRTGEYGYTF
DNA: TGTGCCAGCAGTTACACCCCGAGGACAGGGGAATATGGCTACACCTTC

V: TRBV19
J: TRBJ2-7
D: -
size: -
CDR3: CASSIKGGSNPTTSYEQYF
DNA: TGTGCCAGTAGTATCAAAGGGGGGAGCAACCCTACGACTTCCTACGAGCAGTACTTC

V: TRBV4-1
J: TRBJ2-1
D: TRBD2
size: -
CDR3: CASSQEDPAGGRNEQFF
DNA: TGCGCCAGCAGCCAAGAAGATCCAGCGGGAGGTAGGAATGAGCAGTTCTTC

V: TRBV28
J: TRBJ1-2
D: -
size: -
CDR3: CASSLNNVPYGYTF
DNA: TGTGCCAGCAGCCTAAACAACGTACCCTATGGCTACACCTTC

V: TRBV7-3
J: TRBJ2-3
D: -
size: -
CDR3: CASSLYGRVADTQYF
DNA: TGTGCCAGCAGCTTATACGGTCGGGTCGCAGATACGCAGTATTTT

V: TRBV5-4
J: TRBJ2-2
D: -
size: -
CDR3: CASSPINPVSGTGELFF
DNA: TGTGCCAGCAGCCCGATAAACCCCGTCTCGGGCACCGGGGAGCTGTTTTTT

V: TRBV30
J: TRBJ2-2
D: -
size: -
CDR3: CAWRDYGELFF
DNA: TGTGCCTGGCGAGACTACGGGGAGCTGTTTTTT

V: TRBV6-5
J: TRBJ2-6
D: -
size: -
CDR3: CASRRDTPGANVLTF
DNA: TGTGCCAGCAGACGAGACACCCCTGGGGCCAACGTCCTGACTTTC

V: TRBV19
J: TRBJ2-2
D: -
size: -
CDR3: CASNRGRELFF
DNA: TGTGCCAGTAATCGGGGAAGGGAGCTGTTTTTT

V: TRBV27
J: TRBJ1-5
D: -
size: -
CDR3: CASSRQPVNQPQHF
DNA: TGTGCCAGCAGCCGACAGCCCGTTAATCAGCCCCAGCATTTT

V: TRBV25-1
J: TRBJ2-3
D: TRBD2
size: -
CDR3: CASSELPGLAGADTQYF
DNA: TGTGCCAGCAGTGAACTTCCGGGACTAGCGGGAGCAGATACGCAGTATTTT

V: TRBV10-3
J: TRBJ2-3
D: TRBD1
size: -
CDR3: CAISVQGGDTQYF
DNA: TGTGCCATCAGTGTACAGGGGGGAGATACGCAGTATTTT

V: TRBV5-6
J: TRBJ1-1
D: TRBD1
size: -
CDR3: CASSLGRGTGSTEAFF
DNA: TGTGCCAGCAGCTTGGGGCGGGGGACAGGGTCGACTGAAGCTTTCTTT

V: TRBV5-1
J: TRBJ2-1
D: TRBD2
size: -
CDR3: CASSPDPTSGISNEQFF
DNA: TGCGCCAGCAGCCCGGACCCGACTAGCGGGATCTCCAATGAGCAGTTCTTC

V: TRBV28
J: TRBJ2-7
D: TRBD1
size: -
CDR3: CASSFLDRGPYEQYF
DNA: TGTGCCAGCAGTTTCCTCGACAGGGGGCCCTACGAGCAGTACTTC

V: TRBV11-2
J: TRBJ2-7
D: TRBD2
size: -
CDR3: CASSFPTSGRVREQYF
DNA: TGTGCCAGCAGCTTCCCGACTAGCGGGAGGGTCCGCGAGCAGTACTTC

V: TRBV29-1
J: TRBJ1-3
D: -
size: -
CDR3: CSDSTGRGNTIYF
DNA: TGCAGCGATTCGACAGGCCGTGGAAACACCATATATTTT

V: TRBV27
J: TRBJ1-5
D: -
size: -
CDR3: CASRGSPGGANQPQHF
DNA: TGTGCCAGCAGAGGATCCCCGGGGGGGGCGAATCAGCCCCAGCATTTT